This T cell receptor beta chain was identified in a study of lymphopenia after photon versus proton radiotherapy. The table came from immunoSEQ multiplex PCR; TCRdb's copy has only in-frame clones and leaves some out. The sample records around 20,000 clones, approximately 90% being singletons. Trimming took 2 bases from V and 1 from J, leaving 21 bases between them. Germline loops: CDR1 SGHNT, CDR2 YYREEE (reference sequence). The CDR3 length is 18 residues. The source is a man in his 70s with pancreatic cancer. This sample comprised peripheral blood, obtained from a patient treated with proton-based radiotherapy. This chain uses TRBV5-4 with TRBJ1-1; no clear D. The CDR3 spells CASSLGSGPIGANTEAFF. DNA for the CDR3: TGTGCCAGCAGCTTAGGGTCCGGGCCTATTGGTGCGAACACTGAAGCTTTCTTT.